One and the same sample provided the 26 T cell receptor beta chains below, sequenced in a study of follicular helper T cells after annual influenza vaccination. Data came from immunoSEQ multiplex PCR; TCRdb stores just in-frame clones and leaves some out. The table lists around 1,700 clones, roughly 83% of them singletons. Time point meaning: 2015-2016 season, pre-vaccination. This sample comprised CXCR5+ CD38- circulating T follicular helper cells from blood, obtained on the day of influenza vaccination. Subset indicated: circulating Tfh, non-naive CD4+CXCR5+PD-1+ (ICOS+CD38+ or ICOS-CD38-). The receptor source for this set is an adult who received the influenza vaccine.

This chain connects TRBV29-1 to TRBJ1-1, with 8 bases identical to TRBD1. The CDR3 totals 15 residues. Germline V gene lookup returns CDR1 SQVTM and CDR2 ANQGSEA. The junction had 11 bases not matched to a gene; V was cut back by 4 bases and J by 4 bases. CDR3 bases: TGCAGCGTTGTGGCGACAGGGGTTATCAGCACTGAAGCTTTCTTT. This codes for CSVVATGVISTEAFF.

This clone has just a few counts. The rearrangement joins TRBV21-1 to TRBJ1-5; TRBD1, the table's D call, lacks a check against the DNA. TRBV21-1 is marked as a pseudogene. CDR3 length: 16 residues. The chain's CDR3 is CASSKDRISSNQPQHF. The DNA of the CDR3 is TGTGCCAGCAGCAAGGACAGGATATCAAGCAATCAGCCCCAGCATTTT.

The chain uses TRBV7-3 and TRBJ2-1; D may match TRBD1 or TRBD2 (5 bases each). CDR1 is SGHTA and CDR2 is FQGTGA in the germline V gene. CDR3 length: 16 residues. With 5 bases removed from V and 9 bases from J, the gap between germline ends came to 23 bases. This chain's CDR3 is CASSATGTHQTSEQFF. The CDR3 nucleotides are TGTGCCAGCAGCGCAACCGGGACCCACCAAACATCTGAGCAGTTCTTC.

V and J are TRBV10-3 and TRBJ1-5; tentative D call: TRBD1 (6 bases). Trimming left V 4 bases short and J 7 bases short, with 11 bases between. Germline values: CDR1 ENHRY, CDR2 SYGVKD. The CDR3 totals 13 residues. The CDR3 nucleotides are TGTGCCATCAGTGGGGGGGGCGACCAGCCCCAGCATTTT. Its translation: CAISGGGDQPQHF.

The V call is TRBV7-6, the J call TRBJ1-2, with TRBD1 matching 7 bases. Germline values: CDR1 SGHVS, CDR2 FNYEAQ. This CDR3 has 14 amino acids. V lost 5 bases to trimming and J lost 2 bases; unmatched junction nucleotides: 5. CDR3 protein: CASSPQGENYGYTF. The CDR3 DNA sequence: TGTGCCAGCAGCCCCCAGGGGGAGAACTATGGCTACACCTTC.

The CDR3 reads CASSIRVSENQPQHF. The CDR3 nucleotides are TGTGCCAGTAGTATAAGGGTCAGCGAGAATCAGCCCCAGCATTTT. The chain joins TRBV19 to TRBJ1-5, with D unclear. The CDR3 has 15 residues. Deletions cut 2 bases from V and 4 bases from J, with 12 bases between. Germline lookup yields CDR1 LNHDA and CDR2 SQIVND (reference sequence).

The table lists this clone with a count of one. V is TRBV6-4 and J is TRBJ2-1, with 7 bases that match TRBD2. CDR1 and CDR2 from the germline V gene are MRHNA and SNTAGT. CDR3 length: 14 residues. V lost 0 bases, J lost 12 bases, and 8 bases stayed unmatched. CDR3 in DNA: TGTGCCAGCAGTGACTCACCCAGCGGGGTCGGGCAGTTCTTC. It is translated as CASSDSPSGVGQFF.

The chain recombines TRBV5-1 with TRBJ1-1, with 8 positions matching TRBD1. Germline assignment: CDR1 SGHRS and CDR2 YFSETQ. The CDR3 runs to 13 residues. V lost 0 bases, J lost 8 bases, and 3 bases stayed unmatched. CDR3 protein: CASSLATGDEAFF. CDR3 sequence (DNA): TGCGCCAGCAGCTTGGCGACAGGGGACGAAGCTTTCTTT.

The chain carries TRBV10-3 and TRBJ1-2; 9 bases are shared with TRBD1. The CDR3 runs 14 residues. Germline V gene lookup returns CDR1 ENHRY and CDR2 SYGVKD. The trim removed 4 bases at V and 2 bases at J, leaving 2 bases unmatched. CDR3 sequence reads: CAISVQGANYGYTF. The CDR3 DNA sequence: TGTGCCATCAGTGTACAGGGGGCGAACTATGGCTACACCTTC.

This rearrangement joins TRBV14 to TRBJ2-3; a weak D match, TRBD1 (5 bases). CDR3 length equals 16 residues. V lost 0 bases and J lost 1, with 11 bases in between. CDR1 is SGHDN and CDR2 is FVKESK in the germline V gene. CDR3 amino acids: CASSQELGVGTDTQYF. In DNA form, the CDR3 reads TGTGCCAGCAGCCAAGAATTAGGGGTTGGCACAGATACGCAGTATTTT.

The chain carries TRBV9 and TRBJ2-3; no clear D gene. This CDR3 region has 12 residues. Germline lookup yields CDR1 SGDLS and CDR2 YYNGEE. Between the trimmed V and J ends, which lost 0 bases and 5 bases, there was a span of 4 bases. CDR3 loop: CASSVDEDTQYF. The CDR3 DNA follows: TGTGCCAGCAGCGTAGATGAAGATACGCAGTATTTT.

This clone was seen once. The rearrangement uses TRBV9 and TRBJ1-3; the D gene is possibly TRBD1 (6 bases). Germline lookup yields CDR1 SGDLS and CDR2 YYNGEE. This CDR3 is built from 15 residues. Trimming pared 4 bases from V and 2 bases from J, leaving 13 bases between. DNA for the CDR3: TGTGCCAGCAGCCCCCCGGACAGCGCTGGAAACACCATATATTTT. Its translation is CASSPPDSAGNTIYF.

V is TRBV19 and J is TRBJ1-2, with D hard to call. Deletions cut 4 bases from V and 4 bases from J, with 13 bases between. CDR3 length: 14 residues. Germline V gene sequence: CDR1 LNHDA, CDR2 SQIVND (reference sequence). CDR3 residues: CASSTRDRTYGYTF. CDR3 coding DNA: TGTGCCAGTAGTACCCGAGACCGGACCTATGGCTACACCTTC.

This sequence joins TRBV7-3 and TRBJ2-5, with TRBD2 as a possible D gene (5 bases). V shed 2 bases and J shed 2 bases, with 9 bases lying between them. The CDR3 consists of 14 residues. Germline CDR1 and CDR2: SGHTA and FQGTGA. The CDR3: CASSLHGEQETQYF. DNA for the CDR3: TGTGCCAGCAGCTTACACGGGGAACAAGAGACCCAGTACTTC.

The CDR3 DNA is TGTGCCAGCAGCAAAACCCCGACAGGGGGGGAAGCTTTCTTT. Its translation is CASSKTPTGGEAFF. The J gene is TRBJ1-1, the V gene TRBV13, with 9 bases that match TRBD1. The V gene's germline CDR1 is PRHDT and CDR2 FYEKMQ (reference sequence). The CDR3 sequence is 14 residues long. Unmatched junction bases numbered 9, after V lost 5 bases and J lost 8 bases.

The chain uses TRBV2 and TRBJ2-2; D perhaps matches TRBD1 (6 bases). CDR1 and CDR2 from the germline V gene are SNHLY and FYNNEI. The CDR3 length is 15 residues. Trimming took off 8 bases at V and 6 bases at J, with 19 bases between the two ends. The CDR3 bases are TGTGCCAGCGAGACCGGACAGAGGGGTGCCGGGGAGCTGTTTTTT. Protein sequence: CASETGQRGAGELFF.

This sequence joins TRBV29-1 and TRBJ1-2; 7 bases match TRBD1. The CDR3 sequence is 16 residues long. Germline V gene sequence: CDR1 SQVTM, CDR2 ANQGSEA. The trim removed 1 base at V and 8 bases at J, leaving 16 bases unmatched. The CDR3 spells CSVEVDRRGLRTGYTF. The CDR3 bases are TGCAGCGTTGAAGTGGACAGGCGGGGTCTCAGGACGGGCTACACCTTC. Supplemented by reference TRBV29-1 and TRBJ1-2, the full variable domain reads SAVISQKPSRDICQRGTSLTIQCQVDSQVTMMFWYRQQPGQSLTLIATANQGSEATYESGFVIDKFPISRPNLTFSTLTVSNMSPEDSSIYLCSVEVDRRGLRTGYTFGSGTRLTVV.

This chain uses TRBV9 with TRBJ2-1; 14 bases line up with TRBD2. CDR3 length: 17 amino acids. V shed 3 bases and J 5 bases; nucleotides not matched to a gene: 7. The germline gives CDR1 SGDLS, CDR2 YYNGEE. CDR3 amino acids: CASSATTSGGGNNEQFF. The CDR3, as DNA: TGTGCCAGCAGCGCCACGACTAGCGGGGGGGGAAACAATGAGCAGTTCTTC.

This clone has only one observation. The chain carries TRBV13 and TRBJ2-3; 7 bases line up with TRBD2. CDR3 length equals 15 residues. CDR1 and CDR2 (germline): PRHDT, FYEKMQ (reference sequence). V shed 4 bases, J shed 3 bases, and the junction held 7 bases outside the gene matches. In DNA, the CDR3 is TGTGCCAGCAGCTCGGGGGACTACTTAACAGATACGCAGTATTTT. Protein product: CASSSGDYLTDTQYF.

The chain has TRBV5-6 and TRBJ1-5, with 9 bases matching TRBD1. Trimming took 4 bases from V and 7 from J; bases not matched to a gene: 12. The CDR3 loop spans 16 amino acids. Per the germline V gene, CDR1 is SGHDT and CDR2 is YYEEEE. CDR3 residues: CASSHRGTGRGQPQHF. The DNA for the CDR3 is TGTGCCAGCAGCCATAGGGGGACAGGGCGGGGGCAGCCCCAGCATTTT.

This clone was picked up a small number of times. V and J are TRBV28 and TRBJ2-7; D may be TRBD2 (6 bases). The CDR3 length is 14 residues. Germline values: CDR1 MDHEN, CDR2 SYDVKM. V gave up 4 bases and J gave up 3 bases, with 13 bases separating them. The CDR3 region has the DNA TGTGCCAGCAGTTCGCCGGGACTTATCTACGAGCAGTACGTC. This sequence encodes CASSSPGLIYEQYV.

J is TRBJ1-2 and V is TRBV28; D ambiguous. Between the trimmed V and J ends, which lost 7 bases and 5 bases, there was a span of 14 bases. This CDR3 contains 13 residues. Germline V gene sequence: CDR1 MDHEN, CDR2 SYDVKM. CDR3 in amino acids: CASNSRSTYGYTF. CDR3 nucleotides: TGTGCCAGCAACTCAAGGAGTACGTATGGCTACACCTTC.

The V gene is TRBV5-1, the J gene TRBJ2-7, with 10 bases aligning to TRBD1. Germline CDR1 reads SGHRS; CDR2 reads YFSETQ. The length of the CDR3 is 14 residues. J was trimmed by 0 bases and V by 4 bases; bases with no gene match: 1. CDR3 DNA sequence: TGCGCCAGCAGCGGACAGGGGGGCTCCTACGAGCAGTACTTC. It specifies CASSGQGGSYEQYF.

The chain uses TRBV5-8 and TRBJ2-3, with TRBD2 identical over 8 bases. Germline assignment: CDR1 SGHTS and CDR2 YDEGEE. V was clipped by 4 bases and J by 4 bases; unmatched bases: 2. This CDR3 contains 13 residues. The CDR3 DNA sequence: TGTGCCAGCAGCCCGACTAGCGCAGATACGCAGTATTTT. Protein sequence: CASSPTSADTQYF.

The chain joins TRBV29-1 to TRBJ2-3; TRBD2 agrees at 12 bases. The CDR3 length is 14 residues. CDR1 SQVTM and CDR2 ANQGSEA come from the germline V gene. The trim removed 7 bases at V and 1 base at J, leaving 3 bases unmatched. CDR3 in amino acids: CSGRLAGGTDTQYF. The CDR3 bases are TGCAGCGGCAGACTAGCGGGGGGCACAGATACGCAGTATTTT.

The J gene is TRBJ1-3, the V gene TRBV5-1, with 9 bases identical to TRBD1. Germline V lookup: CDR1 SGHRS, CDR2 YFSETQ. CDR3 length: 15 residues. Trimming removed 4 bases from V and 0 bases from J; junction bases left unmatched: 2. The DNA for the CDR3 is TGCGCCAGCAGCCGACAGGGGGGCTCTGGAAACACCATATATTTT. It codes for CASSRQGGSGNTIYF.